This T cell receptor (beta chain) came from a study of blood T cells in healthy people across ages. This CDR3 contains 11 residues. In germline, CDR1 is LGHNT, CDR2 FRNRAP. Sample-barcoded 5' priming and a J-beta primer mix drove a second PCR of roughly 7 to 11 cycles. Each cDNA molecule received a tag from a template-switch adaptor that had 12 random nucleotides. TCRdb re-called the 5' RACE reads with MiXCR, one entry per CDR3 protein. Of more than 1 million distinct CDR3 sequences in the sample, over 35% were seen once. A note on this clonotype: The junction differs from germline at one of its ends, possibly a read error.

The chain joins TRBV12-5 to TRBJ2-2; D remains ambiguous. This TCR came from a woman aged 55 to 70 in good health. The specimen was blood. CDR3 sequence (DNA): TGTGTTAGTGGTTTAACAGGGGAGCTGTTTTTT. Residues: CVSGLTGELFF.